The clone carrying this T cell receptor beta chain came up once. The germline V gene has CDR1 SGHNT and CDR2 YYREEE (reference sequence). Trimming shortened V by 3 bases and J by 0 bases, and 12 bases separated the two germline ends. This CDR3 has 15 amino acids. Per the original data handling: Researchers report that nucleated cell counts were estimated from reference gene primer amplification. Data came from immunoSEQ multiplex PCR; TCRdb stores just in-frame clones and leaves some out. The V and J calls and clone size were taken over from that table, and D and trimming were inferred from the DNA. The table shows 120,000 or so clones, with 60% to 85% occurring only once. This sample was taken from a study of blood T cell repertoires in COVID-19. About the study: The samples span acute and convalescent COVID-19 from the United States, Italy and Spain.

The sequencing sample was made of peripheral blood. The chain uses TRBV5-4 and TRBJ1-1, with TRBD1 as a possible D gene (5 bases). The clonotype comes from a man between 65 and 85 years old with acute or convalescent COVID-19. The CDR3 coding sequence is TGTGCCAGCAGCTGGATACAGGACCTGAACACTGAAGCTTTCTTT. Protein: CASSWIQDLNTEAFF.